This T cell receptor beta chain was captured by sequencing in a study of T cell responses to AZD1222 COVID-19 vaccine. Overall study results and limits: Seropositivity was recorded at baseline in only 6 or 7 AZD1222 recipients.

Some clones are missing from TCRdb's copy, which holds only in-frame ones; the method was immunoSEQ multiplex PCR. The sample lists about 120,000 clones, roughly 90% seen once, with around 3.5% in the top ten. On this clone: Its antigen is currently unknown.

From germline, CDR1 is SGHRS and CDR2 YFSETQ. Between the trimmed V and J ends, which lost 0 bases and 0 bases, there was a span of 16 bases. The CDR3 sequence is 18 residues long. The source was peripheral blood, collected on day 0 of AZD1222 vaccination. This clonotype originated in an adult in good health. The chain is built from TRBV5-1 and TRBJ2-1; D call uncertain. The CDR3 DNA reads TGCGCCAGCAGCTTGGGGGTCTGGCGACCCAGCTCCTACAATGAGCAGTTCTTC. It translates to CASSLGVWRPSSYNEQFF.